The T cell receptor beta chain under discussion was sequenced for a study of T cell repertoires in cytomegalovirus infection. This CDR3 is 12 amino acids long. The V end lost 5 bases, the J end lost 0 bases, and 8 bases lay between the germline ends. CDR1 and CDR2 (germline): SQVTM, ANQGSEA. One entry per CDR3 protein, called by TCRdb with MiXCR from the reads. The table has nearly 450,000 distinct CDR3 sequences, approximately 32% seen once. In this sample, this clonotype turned up a few times. The sequencing sample was made of PBMCs. The origin of this receptor is a human donor in good health (CMV status not recorded). Some clones in this sample may be carry-over from other donors' samples. The genes are TRBV29-1 and TRBJ2-7; D uncertain. The CDR3 nucleotides are TGCAGCGTTCTTGCAGTCTCCTACGAGCAGTACTTC. This codes for CSVLAVSYEQYF.